Here is one T cell receptor (beta chain) with its context. Per the authors' pipeline: How many nucleated cells were present was estimated from reference gene primer amplification. TCRdb's copy holds only in-frame clones and misses some; the assay was immunoSEQ multiplex PCR. That table supplies the V and J calls and clone size; D and trimming were determined from the DNA. This sample has 150,000 to 200,000 clones, with 75% to 95% found just once. These data come from a study of blood T cell repertoires in COVID-19. About the research overall: Sources were T cells, B-cell-depleted T cells, or PBMCs; the material itself was cDNA or gDNA.

The CDR3 spans 15 residues. Germline V lookup: CDR1 SGHRS, CDR2 YFSETQ. The ends were cut back, 0 bases at V and 5 bases at J, with 9 bases in the middle. The V gene is TRBV5-1, the J gene TRBJ1-6; tentative D call: TRBD1 (6 bases). Sequenced sample: peripheral blood. The source is a man aged 50 to 59 with acute or convalescent COVID-19. The CDR3 region is CASSLASGDNSPLHF. CDR3 nucleotides: TGCGCCAGCAGCTTGGCTTCAGGGGATAATTCACCCCTCCACTTT. Filled out from reference TRBV5-1 and TRBJ1-6, the complete variable domain reads KAGVTQTPRYLIKTRGQQVTLSCSPISGHRSVSWYQQTPGQGLQFLFEYFSETQRNKGNFPGRFSGRQFSNSRSEMNVSTLELGDSALYLCASSLASGDNSPLHFGNGTRLTVT.